This TCR beta chain originates from a study of shared clonotypes between healthy human individuals. On the study more broadly: Used for every donor were three CD4 naive, three CD4 memory, two CD8 naive and one CD8 memory plate.

Study-wide results and caveats: Rarefaction gave evidence that sorted-subset sequencing remained incomplete despite large depth. Larger estimated richness was generally recorded for naive subsets relative to memory subsets.

Concerning this clone: The antigen remains unidentified. Other DNA sequences in the same sample also yield this CDR3.

Clones were read by immunoSEQ multiplex PCR, and TCRdb kept only the in-frame ones, dropping some. The repertoire consists of 2 million to 2.5 million clones, with over 85% occurring once and the leading ten covering 0.39%. V was clipped by 0 bases and J by 5 bases; unmatched bases: 0. This CDR3 contains 15 residues. CDR1 and CDR2 (germline): SGHRS, YFSETQ. Input material: naive CD4+ T cells from PBMCs. Subset in this sample: CD45RA+ positively selected. The chain uses TRBV5-1 and TRBJ2-1; TRBD2 matches 12 bases. The receptor comes from a man aged 18 to 29 in good health. Some clones in this sample may be carry-over from other donors' samples. The DNA of the CDR3 is TGCGCCAGCAGCTTGGGACTAGCGGGAGACAATGAGCAGTTCTTC. This translates into CASSLGLAGDNEQFF. The full variable domain, in which reference TRBV5-1 and TRBJ2-1 provide the parts outside the CDR3, is KAGVTQTPRYLIKTRGQQVTLSCSPISGHRSVSWYQQTPGQGLQFLFEYFSETQRNKGNFPGRFSGRQFSNSRSEMNVSTLELGDSALYLCASSLGLAGDNEQFFGPGTRLTVL.